This T cell receptor (beta chain) came from a study of blood T cell repertoires in COVID-19. Turning to the study itself: Samples came from the United States, Italy and Spain, spanning acute and convalescent COVID-19. PBMCs, B-cell-depleted T cells, or T cells provided the cDNA or gDNA that made up the material.

In the original analysis: Researchers report that nucleated cell counts were estimated from reference gene primer amplification. Data came from immunoSEQ multiplex PCR; TCRdb stores just in-frame clones and leaves some out. That table furnishes V, J and clone size, whereas the DNA furnished D and trimming. The data show tens of thousands of clones, around 85% seen once. Sequenced sample: peripheral blood. The TCR originated in a woman aged 55-69 years with acute or convalescent COVID-19.

The CDR3 is CASSINRGRAEQFF. CDR3 coding DNA: TGTGCCAGCAGCATAAATCGGGGGAGGGCTGAGCAGTTCTTC. This rearrangement joins TRBV7-8 to TRBJ2-1; 7 nucleotides align to TRBD2. The CDR3 loop spans 14 amino acids. Germline CDR1 reads SGHVS; CDR2 reads FQNEAQ. Germline trimming cut 5 bases from V and 9 bases from J; bases unmatched to any gene: 10.